Below, 30 T cell receptor beta chains from the same sample are listed, as sequenced in a study of shared clonotypes between healthy human individuals. Clones were read by immunoSEQ multiplex PCR, and TCRdb kept only the in-frame ones, dropping some. Among approximately 330,000 clones, less than 85% were seen once, and the ten largest hold about 9.4%. Source material: memory CD4+ T cells sorted from blood. Subset here: CD45RA-negative fraction. Source of these receptors: a man aged 25 to 40 in good health.

V and J are TRBV9 and TRBJ1-2; the D gene is possibly TRBD1 (5 bases). This CDR3 contains 13 residues. Germline lookup yields CDR1 SGDLS and CDR2 YYNGEE. Between the trimmed V and J ends, which lost 1 base and 4 bases, there was a span of 8 bases. CDR3 bases: TGTGCCAGCAGCGTACGGGGCACCTATGGCTACACCTTC. This sequence encodes CASSVRGTYGYTF.

This rearrangement joins TRBV15 to TRBJ2-7; 8 bases are shared with TRBD1. Per the germline V gene, CDR1 is LNHNV and CDR2 is YYDKDF (reference sequence). With V trimmed by 3 bases and J by 6 bases, 4 bases remained unmatched. This CDR3 spans 13 amino acids. The CDR3, as DNA: TGTGCCACCAGCAGTAGACAGGGGAGCGAGCAGTACTTC. Translating gives CATSSRQGSEQYF.

V gene TRBV19 combines with J gene TRBJ2-7; D is unresolved. This CDR3 has 13 amino acids. The V and J ends lost 0 bases and 12 bases respectively, with 15 bases between them. CDR1 and CDR2 from the germline V gene are LNHDA and SQIVND (reference sequence). The CDR3 nucleotides read TGTGCCAGTAGTATAGATCATGGGAAGCTGGCGTACTTC. This codes for CASSIDHGKLAYF.

V is TRBV30 and J is TRBJ2-3; 9 nucleotides line up with TRBD1. V shed 5 bases and J 6 bases; nucleotides not matched to a gene: 9. CDR3 length equals 14 residues. Germline loops: CDR1 GTSNPN, CDR2 SVGIG (reference sequence). The CDR3 DNA reads as TGTGCCTGGGAACAGGGGGCGCGGGGTGATACGCAGTATTTT. It specifies CAWEQGARGDTQYF.

The chain is built from TRBV9 and TRBJ2-1; 8 bases match TRBD2. In germline, CDR1 is SGDLS, CDR2 YYNGEE. This CDR3 contains 16 residues. Losses at the gene ends were 0 bases for V and 4 bases for J; bases not matched to a gene: 6. CDR3 sequence (DNA): TGTGCCAGCAGCGTAGTTGGGGCTAGCGGGTACAATGAGCAGTTCTTC. Amino acids: CASSVVGASGYNEQFF.

J is TRBJ2-5 and V is TRBV21-1; whether TRBD1, the table's D call, matches the DNA was not checked. TRBV21-1 is shown as a pseudogene. This CDR3 has 15 amino acids. CDR3 nucleotide sequence: TGTGCCAGCAGACAGGGGACAGGGGAGGAAGAGACCCAGTACTTC. Protein sequence: CASRQGTGEEETQYF.

This rearrangement joins TRBV5-5 to TRBJ1-1; the D is unclear. The CDR3 is 12 residues long. Germline CDR1 reads SGHKS; CDR2 reads YYEKEE (reference sequence). V was trimmed by 1 base and J by 5 bases, leaving 6 bases between them. The CDR3 is CASSLRGTEAFF. In nucleotides, the CDR3 is TGTGCCAGCAGCTTGCGGGGAACTGAAGCTTTCTTT. Full variable domain (rest looked up from reference TRBV5-5 and TRBJ1-1): DAGVTQSPTHLIKTRGQQVTLRCSPISGHKSVSWYQQVLGQGPQFIFQYYEKEERGRGNFPDRFSARQFPNYSSELNVNALLLGDSALYLCASSLRGTEAFFGQGTRLTVV.

This chain links TRBV2 with TRBJ2-3; D call uncertain. CDR3 length: 14 amino acids. With 5 bases removed from V and 1 base from J, the gap between germline ends came to 10 bases. The germline gives CDR1 SNHLY, CDR2 FYNNEI. The CDR3 protein is CASSPPRGTDTQYF. CDR3 DNA sequence: TGTGCCAGCAGTCCTCCCCGGGGCACAGATACGCAGTATTTT. Variable domain in full (rest from reference TRBV2 and TRBJ2-3): EPEVTQTPSHQVTQMGQEVILRCVPISNHLYFYWYRQILGQKVEFLVSFYNNEISEKSEIFDDQFSVERPDGSNFTLKIRSTKLEDSAMYFCASSPPRGTDTQYFGPGTRLTVL.

This clone has only one observation. The chain combines TRBV28 with TRBJ2-1; D may be TRBD1 (5 bases). Germline V gene lookup returns CDR1 MDHEN and CDR2 SYDVKM. The CDR3 is 12 residues long. Trimming pared 6 bases from V and 6 bases from J, leaving 9 bases between. As DNA, the CDR3 is TGTGCCAGCAGGGCCACAGGCAATGAGCAGTTCTTC. Protein: CASRATGNEQFF. Complete variable domain (other parts from reference TRBV28 and TRBJ2-1): DVKVTQSSRYLVKRTGEKVFLECVQDMDHENMFWYRQDPGLGLRLIYFSYDVKMKEKGDIPEGYSVSREKKERFSLILESASTNQTSMYLCASRATGNEQFFGPGTRLTVL.

This chain uses TRBV6-1 with TRBJ2-7, with D perhaps matching TRBD1 or TRBD2 (5 bases each). CDR1 and CDR2 (germline): MNHNS, SASEGT. The CDR3 runs 15 residues. V lost 0 bases and J lost 2, with 11 bases in between. CDR3 DNA sequence: TGTGCCAGCAGTGAAGCGTGGGACCCAACCTACGAGCAGTACTTC. This translates into CASSEAWDPTYEQYF.

This clone was seen just once. The CDR3 region is CASSASGGEGQPQHF. The CDR3 coding sequence is TGTGCCAGCAGCGCATCAGGGGGCGAAGGTCAGCCCCAGCATTTT. The chain carries TRBV7-9 and TRBJ1-5; 8 positions match TRBD1. CDR1 is SEHNR and CDR2 is FQNEAQ in the germline V gene (reference sequence). The CDR3 is made up of 15 amino acids. The trim removed 5 bases at V and 6 bases at J, leaving 9 bases unmatched.

This chain links TRBV30 with TRBJ1-2; tentatively, D is TRBD1 (5 bases). V was clipped by 2 bases and J by 8 bases, with 18 bases between them. CDR1 GTSNPN and CDR2 SVGIG come from the germline V gene (reference sequence). The CDR3 has 14 amino acids. In DNA form, the CDR3 reads TGTGCCTGGAGTCCGCCGAGGGGTCTAGGAGGCTACACCTTC. This translates into CAWSPPRGLGGYTF.

This sequence joins TRBV7-2 and TRBJ2-7, with 8 nucleotides matching TRBD2. Germline lookup yields CDR1 SGHTA and CDR2 FQGNSA. The junction had 2 bases not matched to a gene; V was cut back by 2 bases and J by 5 bases. This CDR3 comprises 13 residues. The CDR3 reads CASSLSGGDEQYF. Here the CDR3 DNA reads TGTGCCAGCAGCTTATCCGGGGGGGACGAGCAGTACTTC.

This rearrangement joins TRBV28 to TRBJ1-2, with 8 bases that match TRBD1. This CDR3 comprises 14 residues. Trimming cost V 5 bases and J 3 bases; bases outside gene matches: 5. Germline loops: CDR1 MDHEN, CDR2 SYDVKM. This chain's CDR3 is CASSTLQGDYGYTF. As DNA, the CDR3 is TGTGCCAGCAGTACCTTACAGGGGGACTATGGCTACACCTTC.

This clone was counted at least ten times. The chain couples TRBV5-1 to TRBJ2-1; 11 bases line up with TRBD2. Germline V lookup: CDR1 SGHRS, CDR2 YFSETQ. The CDR3 extends over 21 amino acids. The trim removed 6 bases at V and 1 base at J, leaving 21 bases unmatched. The CDR3 nucleotides are TGCGCCAGCAACCCCCCCCGACTAGCGGGATCGTTGTGGGGTTCCTACAATGAGCAGTTCTTC. It specifies CASNPPRLAGSLWGSYNEQFF.

V and J are TRBV28 and TRBJ1-2; D remains unclear. Germline assignment: CDR1 MDHEN and CDR2 SYDVKM. V lost 5 bases and J 4 bases, leaving 11 bases between the germline ends. The CDR3 extends over 13 amino acids. The CDR3 is CASSLPGFYGYTF. The CDR3 nucleotides read TGTGCCAGCAGTCTTCCGGGGTTCTATGGCTACACCTTC.

This chain uses TRBV9 with TRBJ2-7; no firm D call. Trimming took 0 bases from V and 2 from J, leaving 9 bases between them. The CDR3 spans 14 residues. Germline V gives CDR1 SGDLS, CDR2 YYNGEE. CDR3 bases: TGTGCCAGCAGCGTAGGAGTCTCCCCCTACGAGCAGTACTTC. The encoded protein is CASSVGVSPYEQYF.

This clone was seen only a few times. The chain carries TRBV28 and TRBJ1-2; 9 bases line up with TRBD1. The trim removed 8 bases at V and 7 bases at J, leaving 14 bases unmatched. CDR3 length equals 15 residues. Germline CDR1 is MDHEN and CDR2 is SYDVKM. The CDR3 protein is CASRVIITGGGGYTF. CDR3 bases: TGTGCCAGCCGAGTGATAATTACAGGGGGCGGTGGCTACACCTTC.

The chain uses TRBV11-2 and TRBJ2-4; 7 nucleotides agree with TRBD2. In germline, CDR1 is SGHAT, CDR2 FQNNGV. The J segment lost 7 bases and the V segment lost 3 bases, leaving 6 bases of the junction unmatched. The CDR3 contains 14 residues. The CDR3, as DNA: TGTGCCAGCAGCTTTCTGGGAGGGCCCAACATTCAGTACTTC. It codes for CASSFLGGPNIQYF. The full variable domain, with the rest looked up from reference TRBV11-2 and TRBJ2-4, is EAGVAQSPRYKIIEKRQSVAFWCNPISGHATLYWYQQILGQGPKLLIQFQNNGVVDDSQLPKDRFSAERLKGVDSTLKIQPAKLEDSAVYLCASSFLGGPNIQYFGAGTRLSVL.

This clone was picked up a small number of times. The J gene is TRBJ1-1, the V gene TRBV5-5, with TRBD1 matching over 12 bases. This CDR3 comprises 18 residues. Germline loops: CDR1 SGHKS, CDR2 YYEKEE (reference sequence). V shed 4 bases and J 5 bases; nucleotides not matched to a gene: 15. As DNA, the CDR3 is TGTGCCAGCAGCCTTGGCGGGACAGGGGGCGGTGAGAATACTGAAGCTTTCTTT. Its translation is CASSLGGTGGGENTEAFF.

The chain employs TRBV4-3 and TRBJ2-7; the D call may be TRBD1 or TRBD2 (6 bases each). V was cut by 1 base and J by 4 bases, with 17 bases left in between. Germline assignment: CDR1 LGHNA and CDR2 YSLEER. The CDR3 loop spans 16 amino acids. The CDR3 sequence is CASSQGGVGGEYEQYF. In nucleotides, the CDR3 is TGCGCCAGCAGCCAAGGCGGGGTCGGGGGCGAGTACGAGCAGTACTTC.

V usage is TRBV2 and J usage is TRBJ2-7; D might be TRBD2 (7 bases). The CDR3 extends over 16 amino acids. Germline V CDR1 and CDR2: SNHLY, FYNNEI. V was cut by 7 bases and J by 4 bases, with 23 bases left in between. CDR3 nucleotides: TGTGCCAGCAAAAAACTGGGGGGCCTAGCGGAATACGAGCAGTACTTC. Translation: CASKKLGGLAEYEQYF.

This clone has a handful of counts. CDR3 DNA sequence: TGTGCCAGCAGTAAAGGATTAGGAAACAATCAGCCCCAGCATTTT. This encodes CASSKGLGNNQPQHF. The chain recombines TRBV28 with TRBJ1-5, with unresolved D. V was shortened by 5 bases and J by 3 bases, with 14 bases between the two germline ends. This CDR3 region has 15 residues. Germline V gives CDR1 MDHEN, CDR2 SYDVKM.

V and J are TRBV11-2 and TRBJ2-3, with D possibly TRBD1 on 5 matching bases. CDR3 length: 14 amino acids. The V end lost 2 bases, the J end lost 4 bases, and 10 bases lay between the germline ends. Germline V gene data show CDR1 as SGHAT and CDR2 as FQNNGV. The CDR3 sequence is CASSLTGSADTQYF. Here the CDR3 DNA reads TGTGCCAGCAGCTTAACAGGATCCGCAGATACGCAGTATTTT.

The chain uses TRBV6-1 and TRBJ1-3, with a weak D call TRBD1 (5 bases). Germline V gives CDR1 MNHNS, CDR2 SASEGT. Trimming shortened V by 7 bases and J by 0 bases, and 13 bases separated the two germline ends. The CDR3 length is 15 residues. As DNA, the CDR3 is TGTGCCAGCAAGGTCGGGGCGAGCTCTGGAAACACCATATATTTT. Translating gives CASKVGASSGNTIYF.

The V and J genes are TRBV28 and TRBJ1-5; tentatively, D is TRBD1 (6 bases). V shed 5 bases and J shed 4 bases, with 12 bases lying between them. This CDR3 has 14 residues. Germline CDR1 is MDHEN and CDR2 is SYDVKM. The CDR3 spells CASSVGGANQPQHF. The CDR3, as DNA: TGTGCCAGCAGTGTAGGGGGGGCGAATCAGCCCCAGCATTTT.

The sample holds one count of this clone. Here the CDR3 DNA reads TGTGCCAGCAGCAGGACAGGGAGGGGAGCTTTCTTT. It specifies CASSRTGRGAFF. J is TRBJ1-1 and V is TRBV27, with 8 bases fitting TRBD1. V lost 6 bases and J lost 10; bases outside the gene matches: 7. The CDR3 totals 12 residues. In germline, CDR1 is MNHEY, CDR2 SMNVEV (reference sequence).

This chain's CDR3 is CASSLLPDRTGELFF. The CDR3 bases are TGTGCCAGCAGCCTCCTACCCGACAGAACCGGGGAGCTGTTTTTT. This chain connects TRBV9 to TRBJ2-2; tentatively, D is TRBD1 (5 bases). The CDR3 contains 15 residues. Germline V gene data show CDR1 as SGDLS and CDR2 as YYNGEE. Trimming left V 4 bases short and J 5 bases short, with 15 bases between.

V is TRBV28 and J is TRBJ2-5; 8 bases are a match to TRBD2. CDR3 length equals 15 residues. V was pared by 6 bases and J by 1 base, with 7 bases of the junction left unmatched. Germline V CDR1 and CDR2: MDHEN, SYDVKM. CDR3 in DNA: TGTGCCAGCAGCGTTCTCGCGGGGGGCCAAGAGACCCAGTACTTC. It codes for CASSVLAGGQETQYF.

The V and J genes are TRBV2 and TRBJ2-6; TRBD1 matches 8 bases. Per the germline V gene, CDR1 is SNHLY and CDR2 is FYNNEI. This CDR3 is built from 16 residues. V lost 7 bases, J lost 2 bases, and 7 bases stayed unmatched. The CDR3 region has the DNA TGTGCCAGCACTTGGGACAGGACTCCTGGGGCCAACGTCCTGACTTTC. As protein: CASTWDRTPGANVLTF.